This T cell receptor beta chain derives from a study of blood T cell repertoires in COVID-19. Study-level background: Acute-phase and convalescent COVID-19 samples originated in the United States, Italy and Spain. The analysed material was cDNA or gDNA that came from T cells, B-cell-depleted T cells, or PBMCs.

CDR1 and CDR2 from the germline V gene are SGHTA and FQGNSA. With 0 bases removed from V and 2 bases from J, the gap between germline ends came to 12 bases. This CDR3 is 16 amino acids long. Original handling: Amplifying reference gene primers gave estimates of nucleated cell counts. Clones were sequenced by immunoSEQ multiplex PCR, and TCRdb holds only the in-frame ones, with some missing. V and J calls and clone size are copied from that table; D and trimming were computed from the DNA. The repertoire holds approximately 140,000 clones, with approximately 90% as singletons. The sequenced sample was peripheral blood. The clonotype was recovered from a man aged 50 to 60 with active or convalescent COVID-19. The chain combines TRBV7-2 with TRBJ2-3; D may be TRBD1 (5 bases). The CDR3 DNA reads as TGTGCCAGCAGCTTAGCGGGGCAGGCCCACACAGATACGCAGTATTTT. Its translation is CASSLAGQAHTDTQYF.